Below are 19 T cell receptor beta chains sequenced from a single sample in a study of blood T cell repertoires in COVID-19. TCRdb keeps only in-frame clones here, not all; method: immunoSEQ multiplex PCR. The data hold around 100,000 clones, with approximately 81% observed a single time. Specimen: peripheral blood. The receptors derive from a human donor in a cohort sampled during active COVID-19.

Note on this clone: Other DNA sequences within the sample encode an identical CDR3. This chain links TRBV11-2 with TRBJ2-3, with no clear D. Germline CDR1 reads SGHAT; CDR2 reads FQNNGV. Deletions cut 1 base from V and 3 bases from J, with 5 bases between. The CDR3 loop spans 13 amino acids. CDR3 bases: TGTGCCAGCAGCTTAGCCGGGACAGATACGCAGTATTTT. Amino acid sequence: CASSLAGTDTQYF.

This clone was detected only a few times. This chain joins TRBV2 and TRBJ1-1; D unclear. Trimming took 0 bases from V and 11 from J, leaving 7 bases between them. Per the germline V gene, CDR1 is SNHLY and CDR2 is FYNNEI. The CDR3 consists of 11 residues. The CDR3 region has the DNA TGTGCCAGCAGTGAAGCTTATGTGGCTTTCTTT. As protein: CASSEAYVAFF.

This clone was seen once. J is TRBJ2-5 and V is TRBV13, with 8 positions matching TRBD2. The V segment lost 7 bases and the J segment 6 bases; nucleotides outside the gene matches: 16. Germline V gene data show CDR1 as PRHDT and CDR2 as FYEKMQ (reference sequence). The CDR3 loop spans 16 amino acids. The DNA of the CDR3 is TGTGCCAGCAAATGTGTGCGCCGGGGGGGCGAGAAGACCCAGTACTTC. This codes for CASKCVRRGGEKTQYF.

The chain is built from TRBV27 and TRBJ2-1; no clear D. The ends were cut back, 5 bases at V and 7 bases at J, with 6 bases in the middle. This CDR3 comprises 11 residues. CDR1 is MNHEY, CDR2 SMNVEV, per germline (reference sequence). The CDR3 reads CASSQRNEQFF. The CDR3 coding sequence is TGTGCCAGCAGTCAACGGAATGAGCAGTTCTTC.

The rearrangement uses TRBV11-2 and TRBJ2-1; D may be TRBD2 (6 bases). The V end was cut by 5 bases, the J end by 6 bases, with 20 bases between. The germline gives CDR1 SGHAT, CDR2 FQNNGV. The CDR3 contains 16 residues. The DNA for the CDR3 is TGTGCCAGCAGCCCTCAACTAGCCTCCGTCCTCAATGAGCAGTTCTTC. Translated: CASSPQLASVLNEQFF.

This clone showed up just once. This sequence joins TRBV11-3 and TRBJ2-1, with TRBD2 matching over 8 bases. The CDR3 loop spans 15 amino acids. From germline, CDR1 is SGHNT and CDR2 YENEEA. The V and J ends lost 5 bases and 6 bases, in that order; junction bases with no gene match: 9. The CDR3 DNA reads as TGTGCCAGCAGCCCCCGGGATAGCGGGATCAATGAGCAGTTCTTC. It yields the protein CASSPRDSGINEQFF. The full variable domain, with the rest looked up from reference TRBV11-3 and TRBJ2-1, is EAGVVQSPRYKIIEKKQPVAFWCNPISGHNTLYWYLQNLGQGPELLIRYENEEAVDDSQLPKDRFSAERLKGVDSTLKIQPAELGDSAVYLCASSPRDSGINEQFFGPGTRLTVL.

This clone was detected a few times. The V and J genes are TRBV9 and TRBJ2-3; 7 bases fit TRBD2. From germline, CDR1 is SGDLS and CDR2 YYNGEE. The CDR3 is made up of 16 amino acids. Trimming removed 2 bases from V and 1 base from J; junction bases left unmatched: 7. In nucleotides, the CDR3 is TGTGCCAGCAGCGTGGGGGTGGCGGGGGGCACAGATACGCAGTATTTT. Translating gives CASSVGVAGGTDTQYF.

The rearrangement uses TRBV7-2 and TRBJ2-7; D is possibly TRBD1 (6 bases). Germline V lookup: CDR1 SGHTA, CDR2 FQGNSA. This CDR3 has 12 amino acids. The V gene lost 5 bases and the J gene lost 5 bases, with 10 bases spanning the gap. The chain's CDR3 is CASSLQGNEQYF. Here the CDR3 DNA reads TGTGCCAGCAGCCTACAGGGTAACGAGCAGTACTTC.

The chain joins TRBV18 to TRBJ1-2, with D possibly matching TRBD1 (5 bases). From germline, CDR1 is KGHSH and CDR2 LQKENI. The CDR3 is 14 amino acids. Trimming took 0 bases from V and 8 from J, leaving 13 bases between them. Here the CDR3 reads CASSPPGRADGYTF. CDR3 DNA: TGTGCCAGCTCACCACCGGGCAGGGCTGACGGCTACACCTTC.

V is TRBV20-1 and J is TRBJ1-2, with a tentative D call TRBD1 (5 bases). The V end lost 7 bases, the J end lost 7 bases, and 10 bases lay between the germline ends. From germline, CDR1 is DFQATT and CDR2 SNEGSKA (reference sequence). The CDR3 sequence is 10 residues long. The DNA for the CDR3 is TGCAGTGTCCCGGGGGGTGGCTACACCTTC. Its protein product is CSVPGGGYTF.

The chain recombines TRBV6-2 or TRBV6-3 with TRBJ2-7, with 11 bases identical to TRBD1. The V gene's germline CDR1 is MNHEY and CDR2 SVGEGT. The CDR3 sequence is 15 residues long. V lost 4 bases and J lost 6; bases outside the gene matches: 8. CDR3: CASSFRDRGISEQYF. Here the CDR3 DNA reads TGTGCCAGCAGTTTCCGGGACAGGGGGATCAGCGAGCAGTACTTC.

The gene calls are TRBV12-3 or TRBV12-4 and TRBJ1-5; no definite D call. V lost 4 bases and J 5 bases, leaving 6 bases between the germline ends. The CDR3 contains 12 residues. The CDR3 nucleotides read TGTGCCAGCAGTTCCCAGGATCAGCCCCAGCATTTT. It specifies CASSSQDQPQHF.

This rearrangement joins TRBV7-8 to TRBJ1-5; D gene ambiguous. The CDR3 totals 13 residues. Germline CDR1 SGHVS, CDR2 FQNEAQ. Trimming pared 5 bases from V and 5 bases from J, leaving 10 bases between. CDR3 amino acids: CASSKNLDQPQHF. The CDR3 coding sequence is TGTGCCAGCAGCAAAAATCTTGATCAGCCCCAGCATTTT.

The genes are TRBV7-7 and TRBJ2-3; 8 nucleotides align to TRBD2. Germline V gene lookup returns CDR1 SSHAT and CDR2 FNYEAQ (reference sequence). The CDR3 sequence is 15 residues long. The junction had 5 bases not matched to a gene; V was cut back by 4 bases and J by 2 bases. The CDR3 DNA is TGTGCCAGCAGCTATAGCGGGGTCTCCACAGATACGCAGTATTTT. This sequence encodes CASSYSGVSTDTQYF.

This clone has only one observation. This chain connects TRBV7-8 to TRBJ1-6; TRBD1 aligns across 11 bases. V trimming: 3 bases; J trimming: 1 base; junction bases outside the gene matches: 8. Germline V gives CDR1 SGHVS, CDR2 FQNEAQ. The CDR3 has 19 amino acids. The CDR3 DNA reads TGTGCCAGCAGCTTCCGGACAGGGGGCGCTGATTCCTATAATTCACCCCTCCACTTT. As protein: CASSFRTGGADSYNSPLHF.

This rearrangement joins TRBV4-3 to TRBJ1-2; no firm D call. CDR1 and CDR2 from the germline V gene are LGHNA and YSLEER. Between the trimmed V and J ends, which lost 3 bases and 8 bases, there was a span of 22 bases. The CDR3 covers 16 residues. Here the CDR3 DNA reads TGCGCCAGCAGCCATGCTCCGGACGGAGGGCTGGGGGGCTACACCTTC. Residues: CASSHAPDGGLGGYTF.

This chain connects TRBV18 to TRBJ1-4, with D hard to call. The CDR3 sequence is 14 residues long. CDR1 is KGHSH, CDR2 LQKENI, per germline. The V end lost 0 bases, the J end lost 8 bases, and 10 bases lay between the germline ends. The CDR3 is CASSPPTEREKLFF. The CDR3 DNA is TGTGCCAGCTCACCACCGACTGAGCGGGAAAAACTGTTTTTT. Full variable domain (missing parts from reference TRBV18 and TRBJ1-4): NAGVMQNPRHLVRRRGQEARLRCSPMKGHSHVYWYRQLPEEGLKFMVYLQKENIIDESGMPKERFSAEFPKEGPSILRIQQVVRGDSAAYFCASSPPTEREKLFFGSGTQLSVL.

This clone was counted a few times. The rearrangement links TRBV9 to TRBJ1-5; possibly TRBD1 for D (6 bases). Between the trimmed V and J ends, which lost 4 bases and 7 bases, there was a span of 27 bases. There are 18 residues in the CDR3. Germline loops: CDR1 SGDLS, CDR2 YYNGEE. CDR3 coding DNA: TGTGCCAGCAGCTCACAACACGGACAGAACGCGTCTGGGCAGCCCCAGCATTTT. Amino acids: CASSSQHGQNASGQPQHF.

The gene calls are TRBV5-4 and TRBJ2-1; 13 bases agree with TRBD2. V gave up 3 bases and J gave up 5 bases; unmatched junction bases: 5. The CDR3 runs to 16 residues. Germline CDR1 is SGHNT and CDR2 is YYREEE (reference sequence). Written as DNA, the CDR3 is TGTGCCAGCAGCTCTCAGACTAGCGGGGGGCACAATGAGCAGTTCTTC. Its protein is CASSSQTSGGHNEQFF.